Following are 16 T cell receptor beta chains from one sample sequenced in a study of shared clonotypes between healthy human individuals. The assay was immunoSEQ multiplex PCR, and TCRdb's table has in-frame clones only and misses some. There are 600,000 to 700,000 clones in the sample; approximately 73% occur only once, and around 2% lies in the top ten. The sample was memory CD4+ T cells sorted from blood. Subset described: CD45RA-negative fraction. These receptor sequences come from a woman aged 25 to 39 in good health.

This chain links TRBV6-1 with TRBJ2-1; 8 nucleotides agree with TRBD2. CDR1 and CDR2 (germline): MNHNS, SASEGT. With V trimmed by 3 bases and J by 7 bases, 8 bases remained unmatched. The CDR3 totals 15 residues. The CDR3 here is CASSDASGSPNEQFF. The DNA of the CDR3 is TGTGCCAGCAGTGATGCCAGCGGGAGTCCTAATGAGCAGTTCTTC.

This clone was observed a few times. V gene TRBV2 combines with J gene TRBJ2-5; no clear D gene. Germline lookup yields CDR1 SNHLY and CDR2 FYNNEI. Trimming left V 5 bases short and J 2 bases short, with 9 bases between. CDR3 length: 13 amino acids. CDR3 amino acids: CASSRTDQETQYF. Here the CDR3 DNA reads TGTGCCAGCAGTCGGACGGATCAAGAGACCCAGTACTTC.

This clone was observed a single time. The rearrangement uses TRBV7-2 and TRBJ2-5, with D possibly being TRBD1 or TRBD2 (6 bases each). CDR1 SGHTA and CDR2 FQGNSA come from the germline V gene. The CDR3 extends over 13 amino acids. V shed 6 bases and J shed 1 base, with 9 bases lying between them. The CDR3 DNA follows: TGTGCCAGCAGAACGGGGGCCCAAGAGACCCAGTACTTC. It codes for CASRTGAQETQYF.

The chain carries TRBV27 and TRBJ1-2, with no clear D. The CDR3 is 14 amino acids. CDR1 is MNHEY and CDR2 is SMNVEV in the germline V gene (reference sequence). V gave up 5 bases and J gave up 4 bases, with 14 bases separating them. CDR3 nucleotides: TGTGCCAGCAGTCGGCCAGGCCCTCCCTATGGCTACACCTTC. Its protein product is CASSRPGPPYGYTF.

The chain employs TRBV30 and TRBJ1-2; 10 bases line up with TRBD1. The CDR3 extends over 14 amino acids. Germline CDR1 and CDR2: GTSNPN and SVGIG (reference sequence). With 8 bases clipped from V and 2 bases from J, the junction kept 8 bases outside the gene matches. Here the CDR3 reads CAGTTGGWNYGYTF. In DNA form, the CDR3 reads TGTGCCGGTACGACAGGGGGCTGGAACTATGGCTACACCTTC.

The chain joins TRBV7-2 to TRBJ2-2; D may match TRBD1 or TRBD2 (5 bases each). Trimming pared 5 bases from V and 2 bases from J, leaving 15 bases between. The CDR3 has 16 amino acids. Germline V gene lookup returns CDR1 SGHTA and CDR2 FQGNSA. The CDR3 region has the DNA TGTGCCAGCAGCCCTCGTGGGGGTCTTAACACCGGGGAGCTGTTTTTT. Amino acid sequence: CASSPRGGLNTGELFF.

The chain carries TRBV6-5 and TRBJ1-2, with TRBD1 as a possible D gene (5 bases). V lost 6 bases to trimming and J lost 14 bases, with 19 bases between them. The CDR3 consists of 12 residues. Germline CDR1 is MNHEY and CDR2 is SVGAGI. Here the CDR3 reads CASSGRQSSETF. As DNA, the CDR3 is TGTGCCAGCAGCGGAAGACAGTCTTCTGAGACCTTC.

The rearrangement joins TRBV28 to TRBJ2-5; 7 bases line up with TRBD2. From germline, CDR1 is MDHEN and CDR2 SYDVKM. The CDR3 contains 14 residues. CDR3 bases: TGTGCTCTAGCGGCGCGGGGACACCAAGAGACCCAGTACTTC. Residues: CALAARGHQETQYF.

The rearrangement uses TRBV7-9 and TRBJ2-5; D is uncertain. CDR3 length equals 14 residues. The germline V gene encodes CDR1 SEHNR and CDR2 FQNEAQ (reference sequence). V was clipped by 5 bases and J by 1 base, with 11 bases between them. Here the CDR3 DNA reads TGTGCCAGCAGCGTAGGACGGCCCCAAGAGACCCAGTACTTC. Protein sequence: CASSVGRPQETQYF.

This chain joins TRBV7-8 and TRBJ1-1, with D possibly matching TRBD1 (5 bases). Germline CDR1 SGHVS, CDR2 FQNEAQ. The V gene lost 5 bases and the J gene lost 5 bases, with 15 bases spanning the gap. CDR3 size: 14 residues. For the CDR3, the DNA is TGTGCCAGCAGCCTCGGGGGGGATGGTACTGAAGCTTTCTTT. Translating it yields CASSLGGDGTEAFF.

J is TRBJ2-5 and V is TRBV11-2; 10 nucleotides line up with TRBD2. The junction had 11 bases not matched to a gene; V was cut back by 5 bases and J by 5 bases. The V gene's germline CDR1 is SGHAT and CDR2 FQNNGV. The CDR3 is made up of 16 amino acids. DNA for the CDR3: TGTGCCAGCAGCCTAGGGACTAGCGCGGATTATGAGACCCAGTACTTC. The encoded protein is CASSLGTSADYETQYF. Full variable domain (missing parts from reference TRBV11-2 and TRBJ2-5): EAGVAQSPRYKIIEKRQSVAFWCNPISGHATLYWYQQILGQGPKLLIQFQNNGVVDDSQLPKDRFSAERLKGVDSTLKIQPAKLEDSAVYLCASSLGTSADYETQYFGPGTRLLVL.

This rearrangement joins TRBV5-1 to TRBJ2-3; maybe TRBD2 (5 bases). The CDR3 consists of 12 residues. V was trimmed by 4 bases and J by 6 bases, leaving 9 bases between them. Germline CDR1 reads SGHRS; CDR2 reads YFSETQ. The CDR3 DNA reads as TGCGCCAGCAGCACAACGGGGGATACGCAGTATTTT. It yields the protein CASSTTGDTQYF.

Note on this clone: It may be a read error: a sequence one base away is much more abundant. The sample holds other DNA sequences that translate to the same CDR3. This chain connects TRBV27 to TRBJ1-5; 8 nucleotides align to TRBD1. The CDR3 extends over 16 amino acids. V was pared by 4 bases and J by 0 bases, with 5 bases of the junction left unmatched. Germline CDR1 reads MNHEY; CDR2 reads SMNVEV (reference sequence). DNA for the CDR3: TGTGCCAGCAGTTCCACAGGGGGGTATAGCAATCAGCCCCAGCATTTT. Translating gives CASSSTGGYSNQPQHF.

The gene calls are TRBV5-1 and TRBJ1-5; D is undetermined. The germline CDR1 and CDR2 sequences are SGHRS and YFSETQ. V was cut by 8 bases and J by 5 bases, with 8 bases left in between. CDR3 length: 11 residues. As DNA, the CDR3 is TGCGCCAGAAGCCCCGATCAGCCCCAGCATTTT. This encodes CARSPDQPQHF.

The chain couples TRBV27 to TRBJ2-3, with 7 positions matching TRBD1. Per germline, CDR1 MNHEY and CDR2 SMNVEV (reference sequence). The V segment lost 6 bases and the J segment 3 bases; nucleotides outside the gene matches: 3. This CDR3 is 13 amino acids long. The CDR3 bases are TGTGCCAGCAGACCGACAGGGACAGATACGCAGTATTTT. Translating it yields CASRPTGTDTQYF.

This clone was detected only a few times. The J gene is TRBJ2-5, the V gene TRBV14, with TRBD2 identical over 12 bases. This CDR3 spans 19 amino acids. The junction had 13 bases not matched to a gene; V was cut back by 1 base and J by 4 bases. Germline loops: CDR1 SGHDN, CDR2 FVKESK. CDR3 protein: CASSQARTSGEELGETQYF. CDR3 bases: TGTGCCAGCAGCCAAGCCCGGACTAGCGGGGAAGAGTTGGGAGAGACCCAGTACTTC.